Reported below is one T cell receptor beta chain. No antigen is known for it. The data were produced by immunoSEQ multiplex PCR, yet TCRdb's version contains in-frame clones alone and is incomplete. The sample lists some 20,000 clones; 75% to 90% were seen once. This sample was taken from a study of lymphopenia after photon versus proton radiotherapy. Study-wide findings and caveats: Oligoclonal CD8+ Temra expansion after nadir drove photon patients' diversity drop. A bigger post-nadir fall in TCR diversity correlated inversely with survival time in deceased patients. Proton therapy kept repertoires fairly stable, unlike photons, which gained effector/memory cells.

The CDR3 extends over 16 amino acids. Unmatched junction bases numbered 7, after V lost 0 bases and J lost 6 bases. Germline lookup yields CDR1 LGHNA and CDR2 YNFKEQ. The TCR sequence derives from an elderly man with esophageal cancer. Sequenced here: peripheral blood, sampled from a patient treated with proton-based radiotherapy. The J gene is TRBJ2-1, the V gene TRBV4-2; 8 positions agree with TRBD2. Written as DNA, the CDR3 is TGTGCCAGCAGCCAAGATCGTAGGCTAGCGGGCAATGAGCAGTTCTTC. Translating it yields CASSQDRRLAGNEQFF.